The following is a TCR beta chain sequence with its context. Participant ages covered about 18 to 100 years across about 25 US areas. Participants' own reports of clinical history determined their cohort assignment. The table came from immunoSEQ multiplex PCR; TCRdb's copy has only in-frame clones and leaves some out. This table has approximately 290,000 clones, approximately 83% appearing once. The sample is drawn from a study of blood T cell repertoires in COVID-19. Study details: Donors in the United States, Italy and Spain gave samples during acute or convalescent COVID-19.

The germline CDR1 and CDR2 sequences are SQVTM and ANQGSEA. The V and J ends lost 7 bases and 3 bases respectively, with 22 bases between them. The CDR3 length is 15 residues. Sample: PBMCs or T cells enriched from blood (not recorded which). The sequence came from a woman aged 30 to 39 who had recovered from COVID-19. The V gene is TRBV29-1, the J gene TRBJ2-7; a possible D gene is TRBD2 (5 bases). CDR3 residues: CSEEAVPQFLYEQYF. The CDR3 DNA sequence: TGCAGCGAGGAGGCAGTACCACAGTTCCTCTACGAGCAGTACTTC.